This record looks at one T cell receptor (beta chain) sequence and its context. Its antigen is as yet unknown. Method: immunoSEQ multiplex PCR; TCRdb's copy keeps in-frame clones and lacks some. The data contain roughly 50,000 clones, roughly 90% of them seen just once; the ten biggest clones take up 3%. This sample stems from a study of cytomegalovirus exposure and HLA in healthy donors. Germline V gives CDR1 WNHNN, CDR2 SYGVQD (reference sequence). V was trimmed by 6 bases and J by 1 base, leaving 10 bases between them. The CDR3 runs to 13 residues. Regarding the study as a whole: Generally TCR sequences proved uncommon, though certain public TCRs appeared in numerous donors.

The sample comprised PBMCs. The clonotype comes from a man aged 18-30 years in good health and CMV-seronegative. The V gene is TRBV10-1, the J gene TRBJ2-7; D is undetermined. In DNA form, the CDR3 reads TGCGCCAGCAGCTTCGACTGGTCCTACGAGCAGTACTTC. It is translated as CASSFDWSYEQYF.